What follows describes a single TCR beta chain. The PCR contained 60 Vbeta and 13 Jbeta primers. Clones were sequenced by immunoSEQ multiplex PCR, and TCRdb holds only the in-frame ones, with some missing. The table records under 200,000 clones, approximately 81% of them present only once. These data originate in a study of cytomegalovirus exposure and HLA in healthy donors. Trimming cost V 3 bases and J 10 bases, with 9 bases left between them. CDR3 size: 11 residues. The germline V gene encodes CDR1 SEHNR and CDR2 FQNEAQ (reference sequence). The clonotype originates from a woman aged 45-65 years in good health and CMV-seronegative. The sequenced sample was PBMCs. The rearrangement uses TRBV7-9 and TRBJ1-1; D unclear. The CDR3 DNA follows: TGTGCCAGCAGCTTGGGCTCTCCAGCTTTCTTT. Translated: CASSLGSPAFF.